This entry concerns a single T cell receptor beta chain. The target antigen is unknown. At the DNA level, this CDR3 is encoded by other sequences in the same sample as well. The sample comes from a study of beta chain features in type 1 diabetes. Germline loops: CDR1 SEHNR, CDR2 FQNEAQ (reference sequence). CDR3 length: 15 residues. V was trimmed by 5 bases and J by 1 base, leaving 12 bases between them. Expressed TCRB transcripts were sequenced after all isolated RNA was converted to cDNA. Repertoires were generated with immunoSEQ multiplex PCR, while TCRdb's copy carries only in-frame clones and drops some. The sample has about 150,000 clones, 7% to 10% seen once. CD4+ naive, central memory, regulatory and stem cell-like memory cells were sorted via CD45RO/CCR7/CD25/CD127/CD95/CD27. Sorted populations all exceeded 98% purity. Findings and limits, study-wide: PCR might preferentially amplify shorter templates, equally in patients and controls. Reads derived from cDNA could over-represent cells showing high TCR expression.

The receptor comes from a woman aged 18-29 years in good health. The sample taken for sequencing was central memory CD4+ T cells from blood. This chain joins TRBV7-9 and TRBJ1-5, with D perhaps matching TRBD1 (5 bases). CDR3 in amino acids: CASSLGGISNQPQHF. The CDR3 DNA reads TGTGCCAGCAGCCTCGGGGGTATCAGCAATCAGCCCCAGCATTTT.